This T cell receptor (beta chain) originates from a study of T cell responses to AZD1222 COVID-19 vaccine. For the study at large: Pooled samples include second doses given at about 4 or 12 weeks. Findings of the study overall: Only six people who got AZD1222 tested seropositive at baseline. Compared with day 0, the breadth and depth of the Spike-specific TCR repertoire rose significantly after two doses of AZD1222. Dominant CD4 TCR responses targeted spike regions 160-218 and 743-854.

This CDR3 region has 13 residues. V lost 8 bases and J lost 5, with 12 bases in between. CDR1 and CDR2 from the germline V gene are LNHDA and SQIVND (reference sequence). Clones were sequenced by immunoSEQ multiplex PCR, and TCRdb holds only the in-frame ones, with some missing. Of fewer than 100,000 clones in the sample, about 85% were seen once. Remarks on this clone: Its specificity is unknown.

The source was peripheral blood, collected on day 0 of AZD1222 vaccination. This TCR was sampled from an adult in good health. This chain links TRBV19 with TRBJ1-4, with a tentative D call TRBD1 (5 bases). CDR3 DNA sequence: TGTGCCAGTGGGGCGGCAGGGAATGAAAAACTGTTTTTT. This gives the protein CASGAAGNEKLFF.